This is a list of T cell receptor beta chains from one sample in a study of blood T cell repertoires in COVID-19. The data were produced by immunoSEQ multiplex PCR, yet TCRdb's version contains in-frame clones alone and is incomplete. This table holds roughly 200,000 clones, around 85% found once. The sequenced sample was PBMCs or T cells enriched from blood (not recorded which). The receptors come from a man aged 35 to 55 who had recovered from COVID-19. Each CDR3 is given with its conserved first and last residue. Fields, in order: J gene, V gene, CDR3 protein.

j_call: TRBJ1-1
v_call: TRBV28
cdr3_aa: CASSFSPGTDKNTEAFF

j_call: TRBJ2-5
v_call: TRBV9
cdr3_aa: CASSVVAAQETQYF

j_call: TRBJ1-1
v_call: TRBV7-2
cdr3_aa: CASSLASNRGRTEAFF

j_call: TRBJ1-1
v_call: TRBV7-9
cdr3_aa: CASSTTLTENTEAFF

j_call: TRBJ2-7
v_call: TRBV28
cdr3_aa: CASSWDSFLAYEQYF

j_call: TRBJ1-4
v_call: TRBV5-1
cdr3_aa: CASSLEVRTGDEKLFF

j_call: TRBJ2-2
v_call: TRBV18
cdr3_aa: CASSPPLTGTTGELFF

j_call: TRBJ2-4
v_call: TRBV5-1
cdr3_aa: CASSWRPVQGNDKNIQYF

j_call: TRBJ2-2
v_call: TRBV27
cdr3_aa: CASSPNRGQGGELFF

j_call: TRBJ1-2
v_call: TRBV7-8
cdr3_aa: CASSSLGRGLGYTF

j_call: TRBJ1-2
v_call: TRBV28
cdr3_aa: CASSFGRGRNGSGEGYTF

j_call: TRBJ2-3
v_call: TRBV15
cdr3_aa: CATSRTSGGADTQYF

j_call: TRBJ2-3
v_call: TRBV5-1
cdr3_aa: CASSPGSSGGAGDTQYF

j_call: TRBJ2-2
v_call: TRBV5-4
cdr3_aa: CASSYVGMVGGANTGELFF

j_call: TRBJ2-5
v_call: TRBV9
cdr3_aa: CASSAGTGGIQETQYF

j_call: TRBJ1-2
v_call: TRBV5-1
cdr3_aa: CASSFTGQGYGYTF

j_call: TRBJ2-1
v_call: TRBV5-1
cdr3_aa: CASSLYLAGMDQFF

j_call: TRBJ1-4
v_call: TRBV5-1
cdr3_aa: CASRLGVATNEKLFF

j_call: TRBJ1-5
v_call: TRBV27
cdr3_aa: CASSDRGPPYSNQPQHF

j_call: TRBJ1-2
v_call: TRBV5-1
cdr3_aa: CASSPGWDTAYGYTF

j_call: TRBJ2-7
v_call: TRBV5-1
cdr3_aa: CASSSPGGQDEQYF

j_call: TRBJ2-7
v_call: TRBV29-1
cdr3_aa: CSVHRSPEDEQYF

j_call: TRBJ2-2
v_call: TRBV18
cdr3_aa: CASSPGLRELFF

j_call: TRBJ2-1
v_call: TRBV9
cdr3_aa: CASSVDSGAIEQFF

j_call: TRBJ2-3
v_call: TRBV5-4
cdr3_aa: CASSIYSGGVTDTQYF

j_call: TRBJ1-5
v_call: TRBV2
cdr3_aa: CASSPTGATNQPQHF

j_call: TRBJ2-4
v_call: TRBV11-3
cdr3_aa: CASSRQGLAGVQYF

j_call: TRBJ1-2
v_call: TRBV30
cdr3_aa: CAWSVTGQGPSGYTF

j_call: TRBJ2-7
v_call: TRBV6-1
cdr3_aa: CASSEGQFTKQYF

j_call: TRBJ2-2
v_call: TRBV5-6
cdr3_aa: CASSLMGQETGELFF

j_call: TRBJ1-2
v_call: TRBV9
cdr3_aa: CASSVASTTGGAYGYTF

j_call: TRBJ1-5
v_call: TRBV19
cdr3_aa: CASSIASRGLLQPQHF

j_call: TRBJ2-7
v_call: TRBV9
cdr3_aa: CASSVAGTGATYEQYF

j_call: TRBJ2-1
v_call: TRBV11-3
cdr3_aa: CASSPLGAGVFNEQFF

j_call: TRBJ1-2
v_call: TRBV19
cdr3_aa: CASRSGQGIYYGYTF

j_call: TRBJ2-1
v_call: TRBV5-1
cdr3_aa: CASSLAGTGGYEQFF

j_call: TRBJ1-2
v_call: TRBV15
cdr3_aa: CATSRDPFLGQKGGYTF

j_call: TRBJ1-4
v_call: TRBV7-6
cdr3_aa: CASSSSQILGEKLFF

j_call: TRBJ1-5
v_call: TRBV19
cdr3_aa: CASSTDRGQPQHF

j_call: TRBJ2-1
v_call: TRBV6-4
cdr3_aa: CASSDSGTSGSNEQFF

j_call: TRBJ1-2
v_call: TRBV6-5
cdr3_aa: CASSYGGRALPGYTF

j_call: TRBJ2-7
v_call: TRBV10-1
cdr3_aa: CASSGRLLEGQYF

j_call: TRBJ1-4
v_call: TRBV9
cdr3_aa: CASSVGARGRFDEKLFF

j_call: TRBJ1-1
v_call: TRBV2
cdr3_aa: CASRQFMNTEAFF

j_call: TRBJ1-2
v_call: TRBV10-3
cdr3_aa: CASSSGTGDGYGYTF

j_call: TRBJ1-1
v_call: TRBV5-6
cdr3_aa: CASSFGGAEAFF

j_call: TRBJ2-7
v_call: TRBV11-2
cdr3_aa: CASSSNPGQSSYEQYF

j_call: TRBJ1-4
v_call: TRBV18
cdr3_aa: CASSGGAGEKLFF

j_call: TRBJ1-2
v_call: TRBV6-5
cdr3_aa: CASSYSSGGGNYGYTF

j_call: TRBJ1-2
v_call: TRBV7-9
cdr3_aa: CASSLVDFGGYTF

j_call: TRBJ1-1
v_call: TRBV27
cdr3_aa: CASSLSGVGEAFF

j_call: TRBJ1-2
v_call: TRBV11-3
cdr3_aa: CASSLDQLGQPTNYGYTF